One sample yielded the 20 T cell receptor beta chains listed below, sequenced in a study of cytomegalovirus exposure and HLA in healthy donors. The PCR was carried out with 60 Vbeta primers and 13 Jbeta primers. The table came from immunoSEQ multiplex PCR; TCRdb's copy has only in-frame clones and leaves some out. The sample yields approximately 150,000 clones, 65% to 70% seen once. The sample consisted of PBMCs. The source is a man aged 25 to 40 in good health and CMV-seropositive.

V is TRBV7-2 and J is TRBJ2-7, with TRBD1 as a possible D gene (5 bases). This CDR3 has 13 amino acids. V lost 2 bases and J 5 bases, leaving 10 bases between the germline ends. Germline V gene data show CDR1 as SGHTA and CDR2 as FQGNSA. In nucleotides, the CDR3 is TGTGCCAGCAGCTTAAGGGGCAATGACGAGCAGTACTTC. It encodes CASSLRGNDEQYF. The full variable domain, with the rest looked up from reference TRBV7-2 and TRBJ2-7, is GAGVSQSPSNKVTEKGKDVELRCDPISGHTALYWYRQSLGQGLEFLIYFQGNSAPDKSGLPSDRFSAERTGGSVSTLTIQRTQQEDSAVYLCASSLRGNDEQYFGPGTRLTVT.

The chain couples TRBV6-4 to TRBJ2-2; weak D call: TRBD2 (5 bases). The CDR3 runs 14 residues. Between the trimmed V and J ends, which lost 6 bases and 6 bases, there was a span of 14 bases. In germline, CDR1 is MRHNA, CDR2 SNTAGT. CDR3 in amino acids: CASREPAGAGELFF. The CDR3 DNA follows: TGTGCCAGCAGAGAACCTGCGGGCGCCGGGGAGCTGTTTTTT.

The chain joins TRBV9 to TRBJ1-6; 7 nucleotides align to TRBD1. Germline CDR1 is SGDLS and CDR2 is YYNGEE. The CDR3 is 15 residues long. V shed 3 bases, J shed 6 bases, and the junction held 6 bases outside the gene matches. CDR3 coding DNA: TGTGCCAGCAGCGCCTCGGGACAGCCTAATTCACCCCTCCACTTT. Encoded protein: CASSASGQPNSPLHF.

The V call is TRBV9, the J call TRBJ1-1; TRBD1 might be the D (6 bases). CDR1 is SGDLS, CDR2 YYNGEE, per germline. The CDR3 contains 16 residues. Trimming cost V 0 bases and J 4 bases, with 16 bases left between them. The CDR3 sequence: CASSVAGAIGVTEAFF. As DNA, the CDR3 is TGTGCCAGCAGCGTAGCAGGGGCGATAGGAGTCACTGAAGCTTTCTTT.

In nucleotides, the CDR3 is TGTGCCAGCAGTGGGCTTCACAGAGAGCAGTACTTC. Its protein is CASSGLHREQYF. The chain couples TRBV6-5 to TRBJ2-7; no firm D call. Germline V CDR1 and CDR2: MNHEY, SVGAGI. Between the trimmed V and J ends, which lost 5 bases and 7 bases, there was a span of 12 bases. The CDR3 is 12 residues long.

This clone was found a few times. The J gene is TRBJ2-7, the V gene TRBV6-6; TRBD1 aligns across 7 bases. Trimming took 5 bases from V and 7 from J; bases not matched to a gene: 5. This CDR3 has 12 amino acids. The germline V gene encodes CDR1 MNHNY and CDR2 SVGAGI (reference sequence). DNA for the CDR3: TGTGCCAGCAGTCAAGGGACAGCTGAGCAGTACTTC. Its translation is CASSQGTAEQYF.

V and J are TRBV5-1 and TRBJ2-2; no clear D gene. Looked up from germline, CDR1 is SGHRS and CDR2 is YFSETQ. Trimming stripped 2 bases from V and 2 bases from J, with 13 bases between. The CDR3 runs 16 residues. The CDR3 reads CASSFGDSLNTGELFF. Here the CDR3 DNA reads TGCGCCAGCAGCTTTGGAGACTCTTTAAACACCGGGGAGCTGTTTTTT.

This rearrangement joins TRBV18 to TRBJ2-1, with 7 bases identical to TRBD2. Germline V gene sequence: CDR1 KGHSH, CDR2 LQKENI. The CDR3 has 15 residues. V lost 6 bases to trimming and J lost 4 bases; unmatched junction nucleotides: 9. CDR3 DNA sequence: TGTGCCAGCTCCGGTGGTGCGGGAGCTTACAATGAGCAGTTCTTC. Protein: CASSGGAGAYNEQFF.

The genes are TRBV7-2 and TRBJ2-5; 9 bases match TRBD2. The last part of the DNA fits TRBJ2-7 better; the J call may be wrong. The germline CDR1 and CDR2 sequences are SGHTA and FQGNSA. CDR3 length: 15 amino acids. The DNA for the CDR3 is TGTGCCAGCAGCTTGGCGGGAGGGCCGTCCTACGAGCAGTACTTC. The encoded protein is CASSLAGGPSYEQYF.

This clone was detected only a few times. The rearrangement uses TRBV5-4 and TRBJ2-4; TRBD2 matches 9 bases. Trimming cost V 4 bases and J 0 bases; bases outside gene matches: 8. CDR3 size: 17 residues. Germline V gene lookup returns CDR1 SGHNT and CDR2 YYREEE (reference sequence). In DNA form, the CDR3 reads TGTGCCAGCAGCGGATTTAGCGGGAGCGCAGCCAAAAACATTCAGTACTTC. Its protein is CASSGFSGSAAKNIQYF.

V is TRBV29-1 and J is TRBJ1-5; D perhaps matches TRBD1 (5 bases). Germline V gene lookup returns CDR1 SQVTM and CDR2 ANQGSEA. The CDR3 contains 16 residues. Trimming took 2 bases from V and 0 from J, leaving 14 bases between them. The CDR3, as DNA: TGCAGCGTTGAATTGGCAGGGTTCGGTAGCAATCAGCCCCAGCATTTT. It specifies CSVELAGFGSNQPQHF. Complete variable domain (other parts from reference TRBV29-1 and TRBJ1-5): SAVISQKPSRDICQRGTSLTIQCQVDSQVTMMFWYRQQPGQSLTLIATANQGSEATYESGFVIDKFPISRPNLTFSTLTVSNMSPEDSSIYLCSVELAGFGSNQPQHFGDGTRLSIL.

This clone showed up just once. The rearrangement links TRBV19 to TRBJ2-1, with 11 bases fitting TRBD1. Trimming cost V 3 bases and J 4 bases; bases outside gene matches: 5. CDR1 is LNHDA, CDR2 SQIVND, per germline (reference sequence). The CDR3 length is 16 residues. CDR3 sequence (DNA): TGTGCCAGTAGTATTGAGGACAGGGGGCCTTACAATGAGCAGTTCTTC. Translating gives CASSIEDRGPYNEQFF.

The V call is TRBV28, the J call TRBJ2-2; D not resolved. V was shortened by 6 bases and J by 2 bases, with 13 bases between the two germline ends. Germline V gene lookup returns CDR1 MDHEN and CDR2 SYDVKM. This CDR3 has 15 residues. The DNA of the CDR3 is TGTGCCAGCAGGGCCGGGTCCTTAAACACCGGGGAGCTGTTTTTT. Protein: CASRAGSLNTGELFF.

V is TRBV6-6 and J is TRBJ2-7; 10 bases match TRBD2. The CDR3 has 15 residues. J was trimmed by 3 bases and V by 2 bases; bases with no gene match: 4. Germline CDR1 MNHNY, CDR2 SVGAGI (reference sequence). The CDR3 DNA is TGTGCCAGCAGTTACCTAGCGGGAGAGGTCTACGAGCAGTACTTC. Translation gives CASSYLAGEVYEQYF.

The rearrangement uses TRBV19 and TRBJ1-1; 7 nucleotides align to TRBD1. The CDR3 totals 15 residues. V dropped 5 bases and J dropped 7; count of bases not matched to a gene: 13. The germline V gene encodes CDR1 LNHDA and CDR2 SQIVND (reference sequence). This chain's CDR3 is CASSAPDRDIGEAFF. As DNA, the CDR3 is TGTGCCAGTAGTGCCCCCGACAGGGATATCGGTGAAGCTTTCTTT.

The V gene is TRBV10-3, the J gene TRBJ2-2, with 7 bases identical to TRBD1. V was clipped by 0 bases and J by 4 bases; unmatched bases: 5. The CDR3 sequence is 16 residues long. Germline V gene sequence: CDR1 ENHRY, CDR2 SYGVKD. CDR3: CAISESTDRTTGELFF. CDR3 coding DNA: TGTGCCATCAGTGAGTCGACGGACAGGACCACCGGGGAGCTGTTTTTT.

In this sample, this clone turned up a few times. The chain uses TRBV19 and TRBJ2-7, with D possibly matching TRBD2 (7 bases). V lost 10 bases to trimming and J lost 4 bases, with 23 bases between them. The germline gives CDR1 LNHDA, CDR2 SQIVND (reference sequence). The CDR3 is 15 amino acids. CDR3 in DNA: TGTGCCACCCAACAACAGCGGGACAAAAGGTACGAGCAGTACTTC. It codes for CATQQQRDKRYEQYF.

The chain employs TRBV9 and TRBJ2-3; no clear D. Trimming left V 4 bases short and J 2 bases short, with 17 bases between. Germline CDR1 SGDLS, CDR2 YYNGEE. The CDR3 spans 16 residues. The CDR3 spells CASSPRLDQLTDTQYF. CDR3 nucleotide sequence: TGTGCCAGCAGCCCACGACTCGACCAACTCACAGATACGCAGTATTTT.

J is TRBJ1-6 and V is TRBV27; no reliable D call. V lost 2 bases, J lost 12 bases, and 8 bases lay in between. The germline gives CDR1 MNHEY, CDR2 SMNVEV (reference sequence). The CDR3 runs to 12 residues. CDR3 bases: TGTGCCAGCAGTTTAGCGGGTAAACCCCTCCACTTT. This gives the protein CASSLAGKPLHF.

This chain joins TRBV30 and TRBJ1-1; D is perhaps TRBD1 (6 bases). In germline, CDR1 is GTSNPN, CDR2 SVGIG (reference sequence). V was clipped by 3 bases and J by 1 base, with 9 bases between them. The CDR3 is 13 amino acids. The CDR3 reads CAWRKGQNTEAFF. The CDR3, as DNA: TGTGCCTGGAGGAAGGGACAGAACACTGAAGCTTTCTTT.